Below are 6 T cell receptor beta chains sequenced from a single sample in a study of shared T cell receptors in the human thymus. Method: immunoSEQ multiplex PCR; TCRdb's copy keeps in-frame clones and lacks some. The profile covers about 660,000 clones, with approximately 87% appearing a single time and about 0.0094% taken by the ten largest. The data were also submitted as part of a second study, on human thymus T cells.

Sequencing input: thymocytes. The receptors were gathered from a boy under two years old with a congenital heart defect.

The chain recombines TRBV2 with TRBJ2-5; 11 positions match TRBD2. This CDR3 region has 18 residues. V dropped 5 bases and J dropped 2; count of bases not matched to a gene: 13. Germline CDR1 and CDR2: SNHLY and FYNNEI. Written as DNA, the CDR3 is TGTGCCAGCAGTCCCTGGTGGCTAGCGGGGGGCAGGCAAGAGACCCAGTACTTC. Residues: CASSPWWLAGGRQETQYF.

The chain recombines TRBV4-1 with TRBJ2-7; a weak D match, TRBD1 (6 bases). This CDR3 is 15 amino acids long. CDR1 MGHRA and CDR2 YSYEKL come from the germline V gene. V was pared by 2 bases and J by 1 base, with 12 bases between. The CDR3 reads CASSQRGQTSYEQYF. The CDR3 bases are TGCGCCAGCAGCCAACGCGGACAGACTTCCTACGAGCAGTACTTC.

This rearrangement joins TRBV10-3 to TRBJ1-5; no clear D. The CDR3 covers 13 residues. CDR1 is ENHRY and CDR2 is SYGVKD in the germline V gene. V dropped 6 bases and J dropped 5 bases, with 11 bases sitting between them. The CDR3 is CAISVVGDQPQHF. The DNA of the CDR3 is TGTGCCATCAGCGTCGTCGGGGATCAGCCCCAGCATTTT.

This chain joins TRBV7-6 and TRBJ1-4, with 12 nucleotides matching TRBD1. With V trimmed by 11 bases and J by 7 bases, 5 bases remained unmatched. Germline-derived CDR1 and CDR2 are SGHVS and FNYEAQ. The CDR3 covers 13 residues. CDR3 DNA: TGTGCCGGGGGGGACAGGGGGCGTGAAAAACTGTTTTTT. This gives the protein CAGGDRGREKLFF.

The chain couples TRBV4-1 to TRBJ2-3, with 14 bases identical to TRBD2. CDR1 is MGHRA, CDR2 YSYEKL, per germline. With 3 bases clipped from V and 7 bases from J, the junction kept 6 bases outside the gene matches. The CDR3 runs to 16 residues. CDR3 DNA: TGCGCCAGCAGCCACCGACTAGCGGGAGGGCCAAATACGCAGTATTTT. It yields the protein CASSHRLAGGPNTQYF.

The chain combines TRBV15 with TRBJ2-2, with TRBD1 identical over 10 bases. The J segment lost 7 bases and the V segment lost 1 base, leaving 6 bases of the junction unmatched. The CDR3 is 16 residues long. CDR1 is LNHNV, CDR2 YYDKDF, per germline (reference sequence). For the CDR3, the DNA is TGTGCCACCAGCAGAGGAGGGGGACAGGGGATCGGGGAGCTGTTTTTT. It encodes CATSRGGGQGIGELFF.